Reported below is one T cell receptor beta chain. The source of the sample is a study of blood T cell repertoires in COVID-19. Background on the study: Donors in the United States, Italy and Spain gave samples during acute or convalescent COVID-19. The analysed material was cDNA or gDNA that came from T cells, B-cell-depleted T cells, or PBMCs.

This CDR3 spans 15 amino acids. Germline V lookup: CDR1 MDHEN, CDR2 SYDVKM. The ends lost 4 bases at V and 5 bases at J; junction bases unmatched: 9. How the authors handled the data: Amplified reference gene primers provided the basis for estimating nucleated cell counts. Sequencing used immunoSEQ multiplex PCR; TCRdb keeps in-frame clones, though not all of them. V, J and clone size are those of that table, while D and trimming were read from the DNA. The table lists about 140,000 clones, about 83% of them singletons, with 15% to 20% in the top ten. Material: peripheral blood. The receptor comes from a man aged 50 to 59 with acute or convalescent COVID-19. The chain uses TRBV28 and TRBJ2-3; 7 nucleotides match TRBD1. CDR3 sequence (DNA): TGTGCCAGCAGTTCGCCCGGGACAGCAAAAGATACGCAGTATTTT. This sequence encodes CASSSPGTAKDTQYF.